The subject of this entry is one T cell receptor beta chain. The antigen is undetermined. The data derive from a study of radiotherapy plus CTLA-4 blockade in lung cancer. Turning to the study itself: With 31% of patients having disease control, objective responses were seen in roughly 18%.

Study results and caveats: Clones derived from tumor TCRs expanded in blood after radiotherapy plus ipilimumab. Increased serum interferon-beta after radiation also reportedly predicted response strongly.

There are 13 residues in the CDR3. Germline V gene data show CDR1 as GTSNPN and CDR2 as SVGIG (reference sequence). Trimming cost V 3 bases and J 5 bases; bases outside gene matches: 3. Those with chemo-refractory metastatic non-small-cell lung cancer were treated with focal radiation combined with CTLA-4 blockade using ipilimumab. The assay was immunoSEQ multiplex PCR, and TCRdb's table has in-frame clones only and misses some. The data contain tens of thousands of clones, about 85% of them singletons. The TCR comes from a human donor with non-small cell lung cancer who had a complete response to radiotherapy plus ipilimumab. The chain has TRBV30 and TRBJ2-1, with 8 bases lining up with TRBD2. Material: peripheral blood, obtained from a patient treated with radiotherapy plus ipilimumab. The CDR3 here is CAWSGRVDNEQFF. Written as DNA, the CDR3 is TGTGCCTGGAGCGGGAGGGTCGACAATGAGCAGTTCTTC.